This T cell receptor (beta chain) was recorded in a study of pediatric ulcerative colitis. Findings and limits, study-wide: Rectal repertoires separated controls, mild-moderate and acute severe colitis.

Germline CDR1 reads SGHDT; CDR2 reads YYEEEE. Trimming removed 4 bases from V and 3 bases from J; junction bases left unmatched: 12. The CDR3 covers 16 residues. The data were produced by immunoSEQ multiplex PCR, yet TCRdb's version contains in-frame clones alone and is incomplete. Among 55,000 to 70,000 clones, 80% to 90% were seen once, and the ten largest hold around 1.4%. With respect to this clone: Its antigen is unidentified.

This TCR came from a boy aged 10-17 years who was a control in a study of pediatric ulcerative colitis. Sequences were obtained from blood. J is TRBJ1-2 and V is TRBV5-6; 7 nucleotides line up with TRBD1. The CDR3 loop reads CASSQKQGIVHYGYTF. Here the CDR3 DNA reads TGTGCCAGCAGCCAGAAACAGGGGATCGTTCACTATGGCTACACCTTC.